Listed here is a single TCR beta chain. In the source study's methods: For nucleated cells, counts were estimated from reference gene primer amplification. The data were produced by immunoSEQ multiplex PCR, yet TCRdb's version contains in-frame clones alone and is incomplete. V and J calls and clone size follow that table, whereas D and trimming were derived from the DNA. The sample carries about 120,000 clones, about 87% recorded once. V dropped 4 bases and J dropped 2; count of bases not matched to a gene: 16. There are 18 residues in the CDR3. Germline V lookup: CDR1 SGHNT, CDR2 YYREEE (reference sequence). The sample originates from a study of blood T cell repertoires in COVID-19. Study-level background: Sites in the United States, Italy and Spain provided acute and convalescent COVID-19 samples. T cells, B-cell-depleted T cells, or PBMCs provided the cDNA or gDNA that served as material.

The chain couples TRBV5-4 to TRBJ2-5; 8 nucleotides line up with TRBD2. The TCR was taken from a woman between 45 and 65 years old with acute or convalescent COVID-19. The sample consisted of peripheral blood. The CDR3 nucleotides are TGTGCCAGCAGCCTGGGGTCTAGCGGGTGGGGGTTTCAAGAGACCCAGTACTTC. Translation gives CASSLGSSGWGFQETQYF.